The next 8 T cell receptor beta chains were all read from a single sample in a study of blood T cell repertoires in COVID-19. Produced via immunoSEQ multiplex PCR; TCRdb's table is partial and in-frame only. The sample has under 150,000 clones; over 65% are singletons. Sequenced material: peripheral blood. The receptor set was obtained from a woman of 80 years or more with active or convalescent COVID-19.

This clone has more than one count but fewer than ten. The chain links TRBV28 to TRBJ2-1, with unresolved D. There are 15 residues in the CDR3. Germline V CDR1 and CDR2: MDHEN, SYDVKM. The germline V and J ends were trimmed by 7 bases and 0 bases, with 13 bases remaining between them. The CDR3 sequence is CASIVSGSSYNEQFF. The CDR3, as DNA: TGTGCCAGCATCGTATCAGGCAGCTCCTACAATGAGCAGTTCTTC.

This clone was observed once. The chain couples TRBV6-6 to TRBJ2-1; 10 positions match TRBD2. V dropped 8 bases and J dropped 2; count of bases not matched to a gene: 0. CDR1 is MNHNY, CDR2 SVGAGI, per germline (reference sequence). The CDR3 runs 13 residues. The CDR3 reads CASGLAAYNEQFF. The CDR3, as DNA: TGTGCCAGCGGACTAGCGGCCTACAATGAGCAGTTCTTC.

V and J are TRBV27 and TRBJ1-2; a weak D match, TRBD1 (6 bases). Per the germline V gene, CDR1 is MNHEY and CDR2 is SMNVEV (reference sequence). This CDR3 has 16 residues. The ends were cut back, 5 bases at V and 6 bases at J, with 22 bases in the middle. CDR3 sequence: CASSKSGTRKSDGYTF. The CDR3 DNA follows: TGTGCCAGCAGTAAATCCGGGACACGGAAGTCGGATGGCTACACCTTC.

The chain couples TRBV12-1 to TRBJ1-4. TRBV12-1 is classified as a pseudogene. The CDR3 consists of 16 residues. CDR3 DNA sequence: TGTGCCAGCACCAAAGCGGGGCTCACTGGCGAGGGAAAACTGTTTTTT. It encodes CASTKAGLTGEGKLFF.

The CDR3 sequence: CASSLGNGQGAAGYTF. The DNA of the CDR3 is TGCGCCAGCAGCCTAGGTAATGGACAGGGGGCAGCTGGCTACACCTTC. The V gene is TRBV4-1, the J gene TRBJ1-2, with TRBD1 matching 11 bases. Germline V lookup: CDR1 MGHRA, CDR2 YSYEKL. This CDR3 spans 16 amino acids. After removal of 4 bases from V and 7 bases from J, the junction contained 11 bases not matched to a gene.

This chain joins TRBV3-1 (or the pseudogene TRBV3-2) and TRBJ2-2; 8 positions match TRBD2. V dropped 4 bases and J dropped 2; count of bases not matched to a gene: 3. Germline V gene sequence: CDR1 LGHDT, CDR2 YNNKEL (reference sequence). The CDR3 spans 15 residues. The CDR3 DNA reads TGTGCCAGCAGCCGAGCGGGAGTCAACACCGGGGAGCTGTTTTTT. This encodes CASSRAGVNTGELFF.

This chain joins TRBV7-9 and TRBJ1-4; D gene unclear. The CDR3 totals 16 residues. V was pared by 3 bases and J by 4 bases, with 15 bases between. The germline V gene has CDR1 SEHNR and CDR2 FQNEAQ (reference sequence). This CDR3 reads CASSFTATAINEKLFF. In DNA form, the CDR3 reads TGTGCCAGCAGCTTTACAGCTACGGCAATTAATGAAAAACTGTTTTTT.

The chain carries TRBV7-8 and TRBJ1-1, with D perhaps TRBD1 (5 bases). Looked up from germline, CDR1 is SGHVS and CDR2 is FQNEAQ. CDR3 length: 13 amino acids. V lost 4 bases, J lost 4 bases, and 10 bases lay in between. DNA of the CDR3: TGTGCCAGCAGCTCCAGGGTCCCCACTGAAGCTTTCTTT. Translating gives CASSSRVPTEAFF.